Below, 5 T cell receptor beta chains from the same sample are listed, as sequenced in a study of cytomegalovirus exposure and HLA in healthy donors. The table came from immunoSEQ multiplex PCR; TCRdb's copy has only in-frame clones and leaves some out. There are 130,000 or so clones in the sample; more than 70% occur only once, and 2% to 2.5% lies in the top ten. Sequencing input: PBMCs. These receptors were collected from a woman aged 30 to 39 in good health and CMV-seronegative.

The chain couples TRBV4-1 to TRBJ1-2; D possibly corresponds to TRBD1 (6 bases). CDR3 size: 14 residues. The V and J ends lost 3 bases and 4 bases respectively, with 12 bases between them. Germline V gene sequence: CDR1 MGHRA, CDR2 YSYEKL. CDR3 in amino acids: CASSQTGALYGYTF. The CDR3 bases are TGCGCCAGCAGCCAGACAGGCGCGCTCTATGGCTACACCTTC.

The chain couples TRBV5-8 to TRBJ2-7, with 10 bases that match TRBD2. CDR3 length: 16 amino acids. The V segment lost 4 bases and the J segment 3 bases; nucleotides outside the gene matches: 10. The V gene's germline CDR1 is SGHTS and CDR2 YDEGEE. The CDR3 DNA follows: TGTGCCAGCAGCCGTCAGCTAAGCGGGGGGGGCTACGAGCAGTACTTC. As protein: CASSRQLSGGGYEQYF.

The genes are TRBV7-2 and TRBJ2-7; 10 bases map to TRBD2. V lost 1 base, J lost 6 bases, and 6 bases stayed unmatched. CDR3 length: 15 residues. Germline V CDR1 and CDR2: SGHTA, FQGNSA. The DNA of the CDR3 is TGTGCCAGCAGCTTAGAGGGTAGCGGGGGGTCCGAGCAGTACTTC. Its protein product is CASSLEGSGGSEQYF. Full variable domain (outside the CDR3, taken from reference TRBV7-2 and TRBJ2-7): GAGVSQSPSNKVTEKGKDVELRCDPISGHTALYWYRQSLGQGLEFLIYFQGNSAPDKSGLPSDRFSAERTGGSVSTLTIQRTQQEDSAVYLCASSLEGSGGSEQYFGPGTRLTVT.

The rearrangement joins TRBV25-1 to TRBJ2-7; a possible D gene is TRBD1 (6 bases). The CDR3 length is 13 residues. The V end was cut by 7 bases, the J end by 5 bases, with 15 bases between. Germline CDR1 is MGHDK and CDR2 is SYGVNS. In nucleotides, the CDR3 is TGTGCCAGCACAAACCAGGGGATCCACGAGCAGTACTTC. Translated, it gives CASTNQGIHEQYF.

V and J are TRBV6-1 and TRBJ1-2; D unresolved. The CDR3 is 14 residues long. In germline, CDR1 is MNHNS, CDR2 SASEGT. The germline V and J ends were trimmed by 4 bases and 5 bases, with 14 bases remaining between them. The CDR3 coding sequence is TGTGCCAGCAGTGCGAGAGCTACGTTTTATGGCTACACCTTC. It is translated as CASSARATFYGYTF.